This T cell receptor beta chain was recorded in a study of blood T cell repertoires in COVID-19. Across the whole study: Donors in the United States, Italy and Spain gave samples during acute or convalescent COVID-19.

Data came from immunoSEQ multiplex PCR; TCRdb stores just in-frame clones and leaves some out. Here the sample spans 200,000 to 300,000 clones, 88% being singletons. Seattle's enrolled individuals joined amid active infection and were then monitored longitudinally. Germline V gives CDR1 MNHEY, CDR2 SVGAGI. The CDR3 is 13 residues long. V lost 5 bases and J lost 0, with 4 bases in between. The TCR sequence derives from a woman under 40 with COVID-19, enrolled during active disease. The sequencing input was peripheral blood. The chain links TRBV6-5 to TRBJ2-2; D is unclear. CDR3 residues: CASSRANTGELFF. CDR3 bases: TGTGCCAGCAGTCGAGCGAACACCGGGGAGCTGTTTTTT.